This is a list of T cell receptor beta chains from one sample in a study of CD8 T cells in Susac syndrome. TCRdb called the immunoSEQ multiplex PCR reads again in MiXCR, with one record for every CDR3 protein. This repertoire shows about 300,000 distinct CDR3 sequences, 70% to 90% found once; its top ten account for around 0.2%. The sample consisted of CD8+ T cells from PBMCs. The origin of the receptors is a human donor with multiple sclerosis. The CDR3 runs from the conserved cysteine through the conserved F or W. D genes are given only for firm matches. For some rows the clone size is stated as once, few or many, or as a class when expanded; others skip it.

J gene: TRBJ1-4
CDR3 length: 14
V gene: TRBV19
clone size: few
D gene: TRBD1
CDR3 protein: CASSILGDSEKLFF
CDR3 DNA: TGTGCCAGTAGTATTCTAGGGGACAGCGAAAAACTGTTTTTT

J gene: TRBJ2-1
CDR3 length: 12
V gene: TRBV29-1
clone size: .
D gene: .
CDR3 protein: CSPQSRSNEQFF
CDR3 DNA: TGCAGCCCCCAGAGTCGCTCCAATGAGCAGTTCTTC

J gene: TRBJ2-7
CDR3 length: 16
V gene: TRBV7-9
clone size: .
D gene: .
CDR3 protein: CASSSSSGPGRYEQYF
CDR3 DNA: TGTGCCAGCAGCTCATCTTCCGGCCCGGGGCGGTACGAGCAGTACTTC

J gene: TRBJ2-7
CDR3 length: 16
V gene: TRBV3-1
clone size: .
D gene: .
CDR3 protein: CASSQETSLSSYEQYF
CDR3 DNA: TGTGCCAGCAGCCAAGAAACCAGCCTCTCCTCCTACGAGCAGTACTTC

J gene: TRBJ2-1
CDR3 length: 14
V gene: TRBV7-9
clone size: .
D gene: .
CDR3 protein: CASSPKGEYNEQFF
CDR3 DNA: TGTGCCAGCAGCCCCAAAGGAGAATACAATGAGCAGTTCTTC

J gene: TRBJ2-1
CDR3 length: 15
V gene: TRBV9
clone size: .
D gene: TRBD2
CDR3 protein: CASSAPGLEISEQFF
CDR3 DNA: TGTGCCAGCAGCGCGCCGGGACTAGAGATAAGTGAGCAGTTCTTC

J gene: TRBJ2-1
CDR3 length: 18
V gene: TRBV21-1
clone size: .
D gene: .
CDR3 protein: CASSKAPWRESERNEQFF
CDR3 DNA: TGTGCCAGCAGCAAAGCCCCATGGCGGGAGTCGGAGCGGAATGAGCAGTTCTTC

J gene: TRBJ1-1
CDR3 length: 20
V gene: TRBV11-1
clone size: .
D gene: .
CDR3 protein: CASSSRPLSGGLLVNTEAFF
CDR3 DNA: TGTGCCAGCAGCTCCCGACCCTTGAGCGGGGGGCTATTGGTGAACACTGAAGCTTTCTTT

J gene: TRBJ2-1
CDR3 length: 14
V gene: TRBV19
clone size: .
D gene: .
CDR3 protein: CASTRASRYNEQFF
CDR3 DNA: TGTGCCAGTACTAGGGCCTCTAGGTACAATGAGCAGTTCTTC

J gene: TRBJ2-7
CDR3 length: 13
V gene: TRBV14
clone size: once
D gene: .
CDR3 protein: CASSQAHPGEQYF
CDR3 DNA: TGTGCCAGCAGCCAAGCTCACCCGGGGGAGCAGTACTTC